A single sample gave rise to the 8 T cell receptor beta chains below, sequenced in a study of cytomegalovirus exposure and HLA in healthy donors. Primers: 60 Vbeta forward and 13 Jbeta reverse. Method: immunoSEQ multiplex PCR; TCRdb's copy keeps in-frame clones and lacks some. Of 150,000 to 200,000 clones listed, around 83% are singletons. The sample comprised PBMCs. The receptors were gathered from a man in his forties in good health and CMV-seropositive.

The V gene is TRBV28, the J gene TRBJ2-4; TRBD2 aligns across 10 bases. The CDR3 covers 15 residues. V gave up 6 bases and J gave up 6 bases; unmatched junction bases: 8. Germline V CDR1 and CDR2: MDHEN, SYDVKM. CDR3 sequence (DNA): TGTGCCAGCAGACATTCCGGGACTAGCGCAAACATTCAGTACTTC. Translating it yields CASRHSGTSANIQYF.

The chain has TRBV5-1 and TRBJ1-1, with 9 positions matching TRBD1. This CDR3 has 16 amino acids. The ends lost 4 bases at V and 3 bases at J; junction bases unmatched: 10. Germline V gives CDR1 SGHRS, CDR2 YFSETQ. The CDR3 coding sequence is TGCGCCAGCAGCCTTGGCCTGGGACAGGGTTACACTGAAGCTTTCTTT. It specifies CASSLGLGQGYTEAFF.

The chain employs TRBV5-6 and TRBJ2-7, with 7 bases fitting TRBD2. J was trimmed by 6 bases and V by 2 bases; bases with no gene match: 5. The CDR3 has 13 amino acids. CDR1 SGHDT and CDR2 YYEEEE come from the germline V gene. DNA for the CDR3: TGTGCCAGCAGCTTCGGGGGGTGGGGCGAGCAGTACTTC. Encoded protein: CASSFGGWGEQYF.

This clone was seen a handful of times. This rearrangement joins TRBV18 to TRBJ2-1, with D possibly matching TRBD2 (6 bases). Per the germline V gene, CDR1 is KGHSH and CDR2 is LQKENI. The CDR3 extends over 16 amino acids. V lost 3 bases and J lost 2, with 14 bases in between. The CDR3 DNA follows: TGTGCCAGCTCACCCAGCATGGGCGGGACCTACAATGAGCAGTTCTTC. It is translated as CASSPSMGGTYNEQFF.

V is TRBV15 and J is TRBJ1-1; possible D gene TRBD1, 5 bases. V was pared by 4 bases and J by 7 bases, with 13 bases between. Per the germline V gene, CDR1 is LNHNV and CDR2 is YYDKDF (reference sequence). The CDR3 has 13 amino acids. The CDR3 sequence is CATSIIAGGEAFF. The CDR3 DNA follows: TGTGCCACCAGCATAATCGCGGGGGGTGAAGCTTTCTTT.

This clone has just a few counts. The chain links TRBV29-1 to TRBJ1-2; no definite D call. The V end lost 4 bases, the J end lost 0 bases, and 9 bases lay between the germline ends. The germline CDR1 and CDR2 sequences are SQVTM and ANQGSEA. CDR3 length: 13 residues. CDR3 protein: CSVGTISNYGYTF. CDR3 DNA sequence: TGCAGCGTTGGGACTATCTCTAACTATGGCTACACCTTC.

This chain links TRBV6-5 with TRBJ1-2; possible D gene TRBD1, 5 bases. V lost 4 bases and J lost 3, with 9 bases in between. Germline V gene data show CDR1 as MNHEY and CDR2 as SVGAGI. The CDR3 consists of 13 residues. The CDR3 sequence: CASSSGTDYGYTF. The CDR3 DNA is TGTGCCAGCAGTTCCGGGACTGACTATGGCTACACCTTC.

The chain uses TRBV28 and TRBJ1-5; TRBD1 might be the D (6 bases). V lost 3 bases to trimming and J lost 7 bases, with 16 bases between them. This CDR3 spans 15 amino acids. CDR1 is MDHEN, CDR2 SYDVKM, per germline. In DNA, the CDR3 is TGTGCCAGCAGTTTGGGGGCCCCACAGAGCCAGCCCCAGCATTTT. Its protein is CASSLGAPQSQPQHF.